This T cell receptor beta chain came from a study of CD8+ T cells in alopecia areata. This CDR3 has 11 amino acids. Germline V gene sequence: CDR1 SQVTM, CDR2 ANQGSEA. Trimming shortened V by 6 bases and J by 3 bases, and 5 bases separated the two germline ends. Extracted RNA was reverse transcribed, and the resulting cDNA served as sequencing template. The assay was immunoSEQ multiplex PCR, and TCRdb's table has in-frame clones only and misses some. The repertoire holds 100,000 to 150,000 clones, with around 48% as singletons. The TCR originated in a human donor with alopecia areata. This chain links TRBV29-1 with TRBJ2-2; D gene unclear. Specimen: NKG2D-low CD8+ T cells sorted from blood. The CDR3 bases are TGCAGCGTAAAACACACCGGGGAGCTGTTTTTT. Translated: CSVKHTGELFF.